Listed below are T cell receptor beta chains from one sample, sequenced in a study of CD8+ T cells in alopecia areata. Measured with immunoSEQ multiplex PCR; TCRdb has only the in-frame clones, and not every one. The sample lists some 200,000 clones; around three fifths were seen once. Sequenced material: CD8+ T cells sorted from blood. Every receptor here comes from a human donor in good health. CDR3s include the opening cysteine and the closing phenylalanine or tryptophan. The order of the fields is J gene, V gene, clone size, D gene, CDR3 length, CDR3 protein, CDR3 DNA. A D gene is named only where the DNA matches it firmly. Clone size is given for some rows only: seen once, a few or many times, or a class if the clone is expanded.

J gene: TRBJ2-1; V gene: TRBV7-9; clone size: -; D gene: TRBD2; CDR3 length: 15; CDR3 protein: CASSLTSGGAVEQFF; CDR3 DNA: TGTGCCAGCAGCCTTACTAGCGGGGGGGCCGTTGAGCAGTTCTTC
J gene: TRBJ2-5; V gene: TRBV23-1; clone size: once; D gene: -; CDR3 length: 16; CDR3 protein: CASSQSMEEHQETQYF; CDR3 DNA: TGCGCCAGCAGTCAATCGATGGAGGAACACCAAGAGACCCAGTACTTC
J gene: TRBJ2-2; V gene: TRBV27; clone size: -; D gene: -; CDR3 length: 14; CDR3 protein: CASSFSGYTGELFF; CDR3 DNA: TGTGCCAGCAGTTTTTCAGGATACACCGGGGAGCTGTTTTTT
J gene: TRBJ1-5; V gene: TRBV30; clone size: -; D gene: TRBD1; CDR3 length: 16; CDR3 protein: CAWSSDRGYSNQPQHF; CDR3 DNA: TGTGCCTGGAGTTCTGACAGGGGATATAGCAATCAGCCCCAGCATTTT
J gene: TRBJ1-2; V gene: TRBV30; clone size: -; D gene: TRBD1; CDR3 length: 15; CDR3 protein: CAWRDRDRGPSGYTF; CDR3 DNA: TGTGCCTGGAGGGACCGGGACAGGGGTCCCAGTGGCTACACCTTC
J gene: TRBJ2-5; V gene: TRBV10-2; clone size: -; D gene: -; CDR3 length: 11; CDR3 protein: CASSEYETQYF; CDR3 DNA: TGCGCCAGCAGTGAGTACGAGACCCAGTACTTC
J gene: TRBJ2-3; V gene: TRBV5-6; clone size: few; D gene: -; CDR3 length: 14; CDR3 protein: CASSLGWGADTQYF; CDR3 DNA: TGTGCCAGCAGCTTGGGTTGGGGTGCAGATACGCAGTATTTT
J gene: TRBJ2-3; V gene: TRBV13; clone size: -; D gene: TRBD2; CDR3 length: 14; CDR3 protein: CASKGLAESDTQYF; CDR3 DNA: TGTGCCAGCAAGGGACTAGCGGAATCGGATACGCAGTATTTT
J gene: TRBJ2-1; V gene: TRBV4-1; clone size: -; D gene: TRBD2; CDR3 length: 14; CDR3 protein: CASSQDLSGREQFF; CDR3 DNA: TGCGCCAGCAGCCAAGATCTCAGCGGGAGGGAGCAGTTCTTC
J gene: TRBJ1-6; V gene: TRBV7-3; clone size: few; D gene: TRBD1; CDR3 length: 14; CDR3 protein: CASSPGQGGSPLHF; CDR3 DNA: TGTGCCAGCAGCCCGGGACAGGGAGGCTCACCCCTCCACTTT